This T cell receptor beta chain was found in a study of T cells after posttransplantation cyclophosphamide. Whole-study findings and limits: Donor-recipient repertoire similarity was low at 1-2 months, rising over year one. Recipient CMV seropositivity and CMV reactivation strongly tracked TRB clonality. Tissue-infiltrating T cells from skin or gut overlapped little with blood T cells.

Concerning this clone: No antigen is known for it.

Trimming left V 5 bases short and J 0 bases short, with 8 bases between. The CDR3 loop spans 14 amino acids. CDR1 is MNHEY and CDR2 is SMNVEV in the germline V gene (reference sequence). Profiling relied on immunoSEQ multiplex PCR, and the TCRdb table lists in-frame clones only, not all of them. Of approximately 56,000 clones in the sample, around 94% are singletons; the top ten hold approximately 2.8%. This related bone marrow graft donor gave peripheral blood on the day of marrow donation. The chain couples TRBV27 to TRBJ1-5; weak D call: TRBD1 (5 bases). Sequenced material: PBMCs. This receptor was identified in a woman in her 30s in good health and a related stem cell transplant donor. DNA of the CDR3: TGTGCCAGCAGTGACAGCAATAGCAATCAGCCCCAGCATTTT. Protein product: CASSDSNSNQPQHF.